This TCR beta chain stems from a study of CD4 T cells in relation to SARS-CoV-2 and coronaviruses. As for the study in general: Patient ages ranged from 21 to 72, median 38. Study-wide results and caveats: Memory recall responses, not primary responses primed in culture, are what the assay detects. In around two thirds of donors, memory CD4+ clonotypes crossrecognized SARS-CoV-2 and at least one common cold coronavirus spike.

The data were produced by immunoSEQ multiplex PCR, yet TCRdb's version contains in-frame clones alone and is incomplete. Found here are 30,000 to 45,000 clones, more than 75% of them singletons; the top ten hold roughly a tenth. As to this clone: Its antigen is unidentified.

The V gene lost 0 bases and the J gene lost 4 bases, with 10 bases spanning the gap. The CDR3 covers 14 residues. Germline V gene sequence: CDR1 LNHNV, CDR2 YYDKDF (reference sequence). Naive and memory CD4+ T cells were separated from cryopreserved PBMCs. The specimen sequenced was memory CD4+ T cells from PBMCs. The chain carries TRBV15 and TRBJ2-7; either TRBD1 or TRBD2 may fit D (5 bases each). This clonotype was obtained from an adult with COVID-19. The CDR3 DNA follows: TGTGCCACCAGCAGAGATCGGGGCCCTTACGAGCAGTACTTC. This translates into CATSRDRGPYEQYF.